The 14 T cell receptor beta chains in this list originate from one sample, sequenced in a study of cytomegalovirus exposure and HLA in healthy donors. The primer mix had 60 Vbeta and 13 Jbeta primers. The data were produced by immunoSEQ multiplex PCR, yet TCRdb's version contains in-frame clones alone and is incomplete. The repertoire includes about 160,000 clones, roughly 80% of them detected once, and around 0.97% sits in the top ten. Material for sequencing was PBMCs. The origin of the receptors is a girl aged 2 to 9 in good health and CMV-seropositive.

J is TRBJ1-3 and V is TRBV4-2, with TRBD1 identical over 11 bases. Losses at the gene ends were 3 bases for V and 3 bases for J; bases not matched to a gene: 10. The CDR3 has 18 residues. CDR1 LGHNA and CDR2 YNFKEQ come from the germline V gene. Here the CDR3 DNA reads TGTGCCAGCAGCCAGAGACTAAGGACAGGGGGCTTTGGAAACACCATATATTTT. Amino acid sequence: CASSQRLRTGGFGNTIYF.

The chain employs TRBV10-1 and TRBJ2-1; 7 bases fit TRBD2. V lost 6 bases and J lost 7; bases outside the gene matches: 9. CDR1 is WNHNN, CDR2 SYGVQD, per germline (reference sequence). This CDR3 comprises 14 residues. CDR3 sequence reads: CASSPSGKGNEQFF. The DNA for the CDR3 is TGCGCCAGCAGCCCTAGCGGTAAAGGGAATGAGCAGTTCTTC.

This clone has just one count. V gene TRBV19 combines with J gene TRBJ1-1, with 10 bases fitting TRBD1. Losses at the gene ends were 7 bases for V and 0 bases for J; bases not matched to a gene: 5. Germline assignment: CDR1 LNHDA and CDR2 SQIVND (reference sequence). The CDR3 consists of 15 residues. The CDR3 is CASIGTGEMNTEAFF. The CDR3, as DNA: TGTGCCAGTATCGGGACAGGGGAAATGAACACTGAAGCTTTCTTT.

Turning to this clone: At the DNA level, this CDR3 is encoded by other sequences in the same sample as well. The chain couples TRBV30 to TRBJ2-3, with D possibly TRBD1 on 6 matching bases. The V gene lost 0 bases and the J gene lost 4 bases, with 14 bases spanning the gap. The CDR3 covers 15 residues. Germline loops: CDR1 GTSNPN, CDR2 SVGIG (reference sequence). Written as DNA, the CDR3 is TGTGCCTGGAGTGTAGGTGGGGGCCGCGCAGATACGCAGTATTTT. Protein: CAWSVGGGRADTQYF.

J is TRBJ1-4 and V is TRBV6-1; D perhaps matches TRBD1 (6 bases). V was shortened by 4 bases and J by 3 bases, with 18 bases between the two germline ends. This CDR3 region has 17 residues. Germline CDR1 is MNHNS and CDR2 is SASEGT. DNA of the CDR3: TGTGCCAGCAGTGCGGCGTATAACAGGGCGGCTAATGAAAAACTGTTTTTT. This codes for CASSAAYNRAANEKLFF.

The chain has TRBV4-1 and TRBJ2-6; 8 bases match TRBD2. In germline, CDR1 is MGHRA, CDR2 YSYEKL. V trimming: 4 bases; J trimming: 1 base; junction bases outside the gene matches: 9. This CDR3 spans 18 amino acids. CDR3 DNA sequence: TGCGCCAGCAGCCCCGGAAGGGGGACTAGTTCTGGGGCCAACGTCCTGACTTTC. Translating it yields CASSPGRGTSSGANVLTF.

The chain combines TRBV19 with TRBJ2-2, with a weak D call TRBD2 (6 bases). Germline loops: CDR1 LNHDA, CDR2 SQIVND (reference sequence). The ends were cut back, 3 bases at V and 6 bases at J, with 11 bases in the middle. CDR3 size: 14 residues. The CDR3 reads CASSMGGRAGELFF. DNA for the CDR3: TGTGCCAGTAGTATGGGAGGAAGGGCCGGGGAGCTGTTTTTT.

This sequence joins TRBV2 and TRBJ1-2; unclear D gene. The CDR3 loop spans 10 amino acids. V dropped 6 bases and J dropped 6 bases, with 5 bases sitting between them. In germline, CDR1 is SNHLY, CDR2 FYNNEI. The CDR3: CASREDGYTF. The CDR3 region has the DNA TGTGCCAGCAGGGAGGATGGCTACACCTTC.

This clone has more than one count but fewer than ten. This chain links TRBV2 with TRBJ2-6, with 8 nucleotides matching TRBD1. The CDR3 totals 17 residues. With V trimmed by 4 bases and J by 0 bases, 5 bases remained unmatched. CDR1 is SNHLY, CDR2 FYNNEI, per germline. The CDR3 spells CASSVRQGASGANVLTF. The CDR3 nucleotides read TGTGCCAGCAGTGTCCGCCAGGGGGCCTCTGGGGCCAACGTCCTGACTTTC.

This chain links TRBV6-5 with TRBJ2-7; 10 bases align to TRBD2. Per the germline V gene, CDR1 is MNHEY and CDR2 is SVGAGI. J gave up 12 bases and V 0 bases, and 5 bases lay outside the gene matches. The CDR3 is 13 residues long. CDR3 residues: CASSYSLLAGLYF. The DNA of the CDR3 is TGTGCCAGCAGTTACTCCCTACTAGCGGGACTGTACTTC.

CDR3 DNA: TGTGCCCAGGGGGCGCGAGTCTACGAGCAGTACTTC. This codes for CAQGARVYEQYF. The V call is TRBV30, the J call TRBJ2-7, with TRBD1 matching 8 bases. CDR3 length equals 12 residues. The germline CDR1 and CDR2 sequences are GTSNPN and SVGIG (reference sequence). After removal of 8 bases from V and 3 bases from J, the junction contained 6 bases not matched to a gene.

The gene calls are TRBV4-1 and TRBJ2-4; 8 positions match TRBD2. The CDR3 is made up of 18 amino acids. Germline V gives CDR1 MGHRA, CDR2 YSYEKL. V shed 4 bases and J 0 bases; nucleotides not matched to a gene: 11. CDR3 residues: CASSRGLAGGLAKNIQYF. Here the CDR3 DNA reads TGCGCCAGCAGCCGAGGACTAGCCGGGGGTCTAGCCAAAAACATTCAGTACTTC.

This clone appeared a few times. V usage is TRBV27 and J usage is TRBJ1-5, with D possibly matching TRBD1 (6 bases). The CDR3 contains 14 residues. V dropped 6 bases and J dropped 4 bases, with 13 bases sitting between them. CDR1 MNHEY and CDR2 SMNVEV come from the germline V gene (reference sequence). The CDR3 spells CASSQLTGNQPQHF. As DNA, the CDR3 is TGTGCCAGCAGCCAATTAACAGGGAATCAGCCCCAGCATTTT.

This sequence joins TRBV10-2 and TRBJ2-3; TRBD2 might be the D (5 bases). V was shortened by 7 bases and J by 2 bases, with 16 bases between the two germline ends. The CDR3 runs 15 residues. Germline V gene sequence: CDR1 WSHSY, CDR2 SAAADI. CDR3 DNA sequence: TGCGCCAGCACCGGACCTGTTCGGGACACAGATACGCAGTATTTT. Translated, it gives CASTGPVRDTDTQYF.